This TCR beta chain was sequenced during a study of cytomegalovirus exposure and HLA in healthy donors. Study-level points and caveats: CMV antigen specificity of a few CMV-associated chains was confirmed in vitro.

At sampling all donors were nominally healthy, likely with unrecorded immune exposures. PCR used 60 Vbeta primers and 13 Jbeta primers. Here immunoSEQ multiplex PCR was the method, and the copy in TCRdb shows in-frame clones only, minus some. Here the sample spans about 120,000 clones, around three quarters being singletons. Worth noting for this clone: Its target is not known.

This TCR was recovered from a human donor in good health. The source material was PBMCs.

The CDR3 loop reads CASSSGPARGGGELFF. The CDR3, as DNA: TGTGCCAGCAGCTCGGGACCAGCACGGGGGGGCGGGGAGCTGTTTTTT. The rearrangement uses TRBV11-2 and TRBJ2-2, with TRBD2 identical over 8 bases. Germline V lookup: CDR1 SGHAT, CDR2 FQNNGV. Germline trimming cut 4 bases from V and 7 bases from J; bases unmatched to any gene: 11. This CDR3 is 16 amino acids long.